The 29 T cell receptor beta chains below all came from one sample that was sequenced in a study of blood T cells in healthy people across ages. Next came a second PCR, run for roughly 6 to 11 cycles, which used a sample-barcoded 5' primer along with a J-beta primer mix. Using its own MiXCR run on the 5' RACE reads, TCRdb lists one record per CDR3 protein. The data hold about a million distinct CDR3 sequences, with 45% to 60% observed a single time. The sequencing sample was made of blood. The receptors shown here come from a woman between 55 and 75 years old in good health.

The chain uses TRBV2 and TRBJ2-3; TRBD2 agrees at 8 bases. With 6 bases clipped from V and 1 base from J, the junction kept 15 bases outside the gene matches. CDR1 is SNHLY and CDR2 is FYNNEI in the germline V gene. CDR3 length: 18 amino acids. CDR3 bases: TGTGCCAGCAGAGTGGGTTGGGAGCGGGAGAGAGGCACAGATACGCAGTATTTT. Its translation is CASRVGWERERGTDTQYF.

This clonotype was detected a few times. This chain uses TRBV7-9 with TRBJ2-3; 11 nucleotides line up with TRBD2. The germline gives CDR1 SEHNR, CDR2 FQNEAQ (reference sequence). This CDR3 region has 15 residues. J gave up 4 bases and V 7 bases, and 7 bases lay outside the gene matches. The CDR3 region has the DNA TGTGCCAGCACGGCTAGCGGGAGGAATGCAGATACGCAGTATTTT. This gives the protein CASTASGRNADTQYF.

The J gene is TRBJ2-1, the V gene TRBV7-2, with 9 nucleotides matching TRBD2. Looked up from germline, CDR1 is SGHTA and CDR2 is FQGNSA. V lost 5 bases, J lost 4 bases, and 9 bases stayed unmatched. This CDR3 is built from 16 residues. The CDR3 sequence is CASSVGGRALYNEQFF. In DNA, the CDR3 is TGTGCCAGCAGCGTCGGCGGGAGGGCCTTGTACAATGAGCAGTTCTTC.

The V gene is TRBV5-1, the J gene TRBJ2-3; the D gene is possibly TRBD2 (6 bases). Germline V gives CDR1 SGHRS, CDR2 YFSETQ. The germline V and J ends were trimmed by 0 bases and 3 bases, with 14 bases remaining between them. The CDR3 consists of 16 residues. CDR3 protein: CASSLVGRGATDTQYF. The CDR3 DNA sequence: TGCGCCAGCAGCTTGGTGGGACGCGGGGCGACAGATACGCAGTATTTT. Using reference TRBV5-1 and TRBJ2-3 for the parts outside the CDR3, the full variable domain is KAGVTQTPRYLIKTRGQQVTLSCSPISGHRSVSWYQQTPGQGLQFLFEYFSETQRNKGNFPGRFSGRQFSNSRSEMNVSTLELGDSALYLCASSLVGRGATDTQYFGPGTRLTVL.

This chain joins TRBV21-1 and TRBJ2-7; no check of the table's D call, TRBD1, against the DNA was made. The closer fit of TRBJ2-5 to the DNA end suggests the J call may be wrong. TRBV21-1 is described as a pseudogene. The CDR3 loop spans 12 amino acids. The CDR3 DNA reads TGTGCCAGCAGGCACCCCGGGGAGACCCAGTACTTC. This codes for CASRHPGETQYF.

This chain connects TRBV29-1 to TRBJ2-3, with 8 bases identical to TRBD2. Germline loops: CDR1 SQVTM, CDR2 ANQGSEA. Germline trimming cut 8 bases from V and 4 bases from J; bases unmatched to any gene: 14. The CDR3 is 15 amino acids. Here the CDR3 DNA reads TGCAGCCCGATCACCGGACTAGCAGTTCCAGATACGCAGTATTTT. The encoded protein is CSPITGLAVPDTQYF.

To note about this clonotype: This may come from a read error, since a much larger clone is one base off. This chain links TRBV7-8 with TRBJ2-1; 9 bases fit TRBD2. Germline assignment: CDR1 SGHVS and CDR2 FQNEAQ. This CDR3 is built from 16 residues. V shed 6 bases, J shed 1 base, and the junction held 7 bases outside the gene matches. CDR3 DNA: TGTGCCAGCAGGGGACAAGCGGGAGGATCCTACAATGAGCAGTTCTTC. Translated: CASRGQAGGSYNEQFF.

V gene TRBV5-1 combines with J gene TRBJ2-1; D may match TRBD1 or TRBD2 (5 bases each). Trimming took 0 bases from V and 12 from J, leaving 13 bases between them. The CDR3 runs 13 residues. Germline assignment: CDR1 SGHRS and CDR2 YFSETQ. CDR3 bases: TGCGCCAGCAGCTTGGGGGACCCCTTCCTGCAGTTCTTC. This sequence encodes CASSLGDPFLQFF.

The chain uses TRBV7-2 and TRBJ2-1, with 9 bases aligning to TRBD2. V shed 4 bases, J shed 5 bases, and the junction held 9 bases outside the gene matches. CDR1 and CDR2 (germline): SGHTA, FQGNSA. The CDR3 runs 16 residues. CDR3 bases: TGTGCCAGCAGCTCCCGGGCTAGCGGGATCAACAATGAGCAGTTCTTC. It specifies CASSSRASGINNEQFF. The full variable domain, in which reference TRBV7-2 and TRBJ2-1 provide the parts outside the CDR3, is GAGVSQSPSNKVTEKGKDVELRCDPISGHTALYWYRQSLGQGLEFLIYFQGNSAPDKSGLPSDRFSAERTGGSVSTLTIQRTQQEDSAVYLCASSSRASGINNEQFFGPGTRLTVL.

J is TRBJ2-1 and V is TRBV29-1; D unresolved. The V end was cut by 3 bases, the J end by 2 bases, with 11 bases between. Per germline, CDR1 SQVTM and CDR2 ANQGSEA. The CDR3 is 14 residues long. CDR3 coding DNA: TGCAGCGTTGAGGATCCAACGGCCTACAATGAGCAGTTCTTC. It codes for CSVEDPTAYNEQFF.

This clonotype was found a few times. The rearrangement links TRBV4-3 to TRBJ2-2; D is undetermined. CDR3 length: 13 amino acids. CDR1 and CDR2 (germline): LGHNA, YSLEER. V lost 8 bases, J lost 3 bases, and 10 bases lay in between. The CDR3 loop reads CASSPLDTGELFF. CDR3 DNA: TGCGCCAGCTCACCCCTGGACACCGGGGAGCTGTTTTTT.

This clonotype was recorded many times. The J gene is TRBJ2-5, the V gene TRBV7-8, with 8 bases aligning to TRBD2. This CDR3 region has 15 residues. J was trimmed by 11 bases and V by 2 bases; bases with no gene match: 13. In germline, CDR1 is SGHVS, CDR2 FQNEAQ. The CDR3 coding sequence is TGTGCCAGCAGCTTACCTAGCGGGTCACACAATGAGCAGTACTTC. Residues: CASSLPSGSHNEQYF.

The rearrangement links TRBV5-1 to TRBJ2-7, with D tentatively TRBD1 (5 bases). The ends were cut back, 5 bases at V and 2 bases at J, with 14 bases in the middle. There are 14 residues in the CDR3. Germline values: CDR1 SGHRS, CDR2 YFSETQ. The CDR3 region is CASSSQDITYEQYF. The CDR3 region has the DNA TGCGCCAGCAGTTCTCAGGACATAACCTACGAGCAGTACTTC.

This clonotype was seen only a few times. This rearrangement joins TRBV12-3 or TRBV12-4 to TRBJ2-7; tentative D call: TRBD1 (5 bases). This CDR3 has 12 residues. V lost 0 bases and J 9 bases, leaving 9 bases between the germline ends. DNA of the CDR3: TGTGCCAGCAGTTTAGCCAGGGTGCCGCAGTACTTC. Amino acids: CASSLARVPQYF.

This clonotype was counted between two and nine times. The CDR3 here is CSARSDRDFSNSPLHF. The CDR3 coding sequence is TGCAGTGCTAGAAGCGACAGGGATTTTTCTAATTCACCCCTCCACTTT. J is TRBJ1-6 and V is TRBV20-1, with 7 bases that match TRBD1. Germline loops: CDR1 DFQATT, CDR2 SNEGSKA (reference sequence). V lost 2 bases and J lost 6; bases outside the gene matches: 10. The CDR3 length is 16 residues.

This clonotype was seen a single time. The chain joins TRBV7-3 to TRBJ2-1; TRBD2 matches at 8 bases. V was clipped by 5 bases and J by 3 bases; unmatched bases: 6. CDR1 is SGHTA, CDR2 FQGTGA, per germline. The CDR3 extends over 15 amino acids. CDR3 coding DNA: TGTGCCAGCAGCATAAAAGCGGGAGACTACAATGAGCAGTTCTTC. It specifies CASSIKAGDYNEQFF. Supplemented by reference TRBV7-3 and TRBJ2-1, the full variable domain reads GAGVSQTPSNKVTEKGKYVELRCDPISGHTALYWYRQSLGQGPEFLIYFQGTGAADDSGLPNDRFFAVRPEGSVSTLKIQRTERGDSAVYLCASSIKAGDYNEQFFGPGTRLTVL.

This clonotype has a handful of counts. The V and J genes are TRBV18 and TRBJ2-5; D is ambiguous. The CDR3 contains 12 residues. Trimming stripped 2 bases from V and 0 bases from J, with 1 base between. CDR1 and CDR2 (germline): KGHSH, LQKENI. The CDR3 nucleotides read TGTGCCAGCTCACCAGACCAAGAGACCCAGTACTTC. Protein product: CASSPDQETQYF.

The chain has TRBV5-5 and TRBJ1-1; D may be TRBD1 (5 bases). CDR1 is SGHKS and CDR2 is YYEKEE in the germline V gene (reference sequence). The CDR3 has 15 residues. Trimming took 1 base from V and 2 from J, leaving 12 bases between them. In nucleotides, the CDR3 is TGTGCCAGCAGCTTGTATGGGGCGACTAACACTGAAGCTTTCTTT. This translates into CASSLYGATNTEAFF.

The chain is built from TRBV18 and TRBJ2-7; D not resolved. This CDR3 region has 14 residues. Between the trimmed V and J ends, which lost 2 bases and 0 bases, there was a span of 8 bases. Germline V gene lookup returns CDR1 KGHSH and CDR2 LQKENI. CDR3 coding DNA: TGTGCCAGCTCACCAGTGGAGCTCTCCTACGAGCAGTACTTC. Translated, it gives CASSPVELSYEQYF.

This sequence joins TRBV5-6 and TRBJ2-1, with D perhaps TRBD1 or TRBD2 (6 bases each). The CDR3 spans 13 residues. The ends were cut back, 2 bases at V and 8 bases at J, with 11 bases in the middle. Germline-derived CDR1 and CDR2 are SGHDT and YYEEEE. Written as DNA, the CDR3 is TGTGCCAGCAGCTTCGGGGGCTGGCATGAGCAGTTCTTC. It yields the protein CASSFGGWHEQFF.

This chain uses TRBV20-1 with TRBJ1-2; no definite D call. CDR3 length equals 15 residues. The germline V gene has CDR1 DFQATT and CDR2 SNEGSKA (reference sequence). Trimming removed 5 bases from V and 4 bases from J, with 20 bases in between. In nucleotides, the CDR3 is TGCAGTGCTCCCCACCTGGGGAAAGAGTCCTATGGCTACACCTTC. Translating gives CSAPHLGKESYGYTF.

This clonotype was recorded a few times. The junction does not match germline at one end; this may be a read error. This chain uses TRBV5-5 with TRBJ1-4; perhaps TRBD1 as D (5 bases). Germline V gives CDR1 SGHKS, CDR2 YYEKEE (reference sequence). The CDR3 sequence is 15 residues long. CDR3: CASTLVRGGDEKLFF. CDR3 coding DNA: TGTGCCAGCACCTTGGTACGGGGCGGAGACGAAAAACTGTTTTTT.

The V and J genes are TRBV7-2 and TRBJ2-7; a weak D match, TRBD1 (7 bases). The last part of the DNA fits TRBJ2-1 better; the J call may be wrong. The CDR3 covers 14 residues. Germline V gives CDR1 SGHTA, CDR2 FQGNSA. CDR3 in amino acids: CASSWRGQLNEQFF. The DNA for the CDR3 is TGTGCCAGCAGCTGGAGGGGACAGCTCAATGAGCAGTTCTTC.

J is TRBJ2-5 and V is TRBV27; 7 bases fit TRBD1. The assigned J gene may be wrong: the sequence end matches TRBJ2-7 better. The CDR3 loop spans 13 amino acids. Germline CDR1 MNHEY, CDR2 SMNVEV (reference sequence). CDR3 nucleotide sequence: TGTGCCAGCAGTTCACAGGGGTTCTACGAGCAGTACTTC. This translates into CASSSQGFYEQYF.

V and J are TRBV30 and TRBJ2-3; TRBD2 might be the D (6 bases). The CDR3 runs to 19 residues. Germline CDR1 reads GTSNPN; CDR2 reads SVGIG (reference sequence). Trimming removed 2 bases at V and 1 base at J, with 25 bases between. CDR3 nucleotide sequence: TGTGCCTGGAGTCCCTTTGGCGGGGACCTAGTTCAGGGCACAGATACGCAGTATTTT. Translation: CAWSPFGGDLVQGTDTQYF. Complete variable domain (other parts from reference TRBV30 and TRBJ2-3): SQTIHQWPATLVQPVGSPLSLECTVEGTSNPNLYWYRQAAGRGLQLLFYSVGIGQISSEVPQNLSASRPQDRQFILSSKKLLLSDSGFYLCAWSPFGGDLVQGTDTQYFGPGTRLTVL.

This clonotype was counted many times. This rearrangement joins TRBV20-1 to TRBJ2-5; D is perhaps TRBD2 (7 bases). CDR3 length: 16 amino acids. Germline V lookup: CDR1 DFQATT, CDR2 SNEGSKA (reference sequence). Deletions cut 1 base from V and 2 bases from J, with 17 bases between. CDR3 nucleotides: TGCAGTGCTAGAGGTCGGAGGGGGGGCATTCAAGAGACCCAGTACTTC. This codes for CSARGRRGGIQETQYF.

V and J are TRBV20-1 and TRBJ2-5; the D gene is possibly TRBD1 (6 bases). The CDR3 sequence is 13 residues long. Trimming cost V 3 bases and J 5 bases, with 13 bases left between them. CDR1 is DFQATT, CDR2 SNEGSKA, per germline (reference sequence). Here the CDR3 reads CSARAWGRETQYF. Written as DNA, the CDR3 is TGCAGTGCTAGGGCTTGGGGGCGGGAGACCCAGTACTTC.

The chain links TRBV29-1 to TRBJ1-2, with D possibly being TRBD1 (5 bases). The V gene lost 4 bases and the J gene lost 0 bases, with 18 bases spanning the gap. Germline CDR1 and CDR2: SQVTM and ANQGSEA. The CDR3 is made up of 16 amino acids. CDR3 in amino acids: CSVVVLFRASNYGYTF. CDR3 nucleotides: TGCAGCGTTGTTGTCCTTTTCAGGGCCTCTAACTATGGCTACACCTTC.

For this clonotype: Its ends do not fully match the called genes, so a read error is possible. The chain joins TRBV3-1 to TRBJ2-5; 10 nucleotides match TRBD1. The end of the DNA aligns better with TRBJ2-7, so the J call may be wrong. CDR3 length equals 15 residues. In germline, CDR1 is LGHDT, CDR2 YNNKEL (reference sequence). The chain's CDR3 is CVSSLGGTGVSEQYF. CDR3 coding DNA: TGTGTCAGCAGCCTGGGAGGGACAGGGGTGTCCGAGCAGTACTTC.